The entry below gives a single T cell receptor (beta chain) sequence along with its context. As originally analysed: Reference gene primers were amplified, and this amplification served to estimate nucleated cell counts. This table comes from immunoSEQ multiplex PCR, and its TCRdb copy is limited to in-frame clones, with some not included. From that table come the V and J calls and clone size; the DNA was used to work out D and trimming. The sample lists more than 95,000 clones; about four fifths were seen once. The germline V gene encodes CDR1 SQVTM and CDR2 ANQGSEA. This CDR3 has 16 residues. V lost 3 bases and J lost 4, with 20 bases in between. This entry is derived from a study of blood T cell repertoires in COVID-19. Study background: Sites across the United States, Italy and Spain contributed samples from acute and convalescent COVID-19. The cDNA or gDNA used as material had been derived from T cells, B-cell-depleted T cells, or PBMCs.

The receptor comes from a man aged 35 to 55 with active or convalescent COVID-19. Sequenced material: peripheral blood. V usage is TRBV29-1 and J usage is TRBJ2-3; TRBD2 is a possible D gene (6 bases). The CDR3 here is CSVDALYGRGPDTQYF. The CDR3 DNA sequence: TGCAGCGTTGACGCTTTATACGGGAGAGGCCCAGATACGCAGTATTTT.